These T cell receptor beta chains were read from a single sample in a study of PD-L1 blockade in urothelial cancer. Sequenced by immunoSEQ multiplex PCR; TCRdb stores in-frame clones only, minus some. The repertoire has some 50,000 clones, more than 70% of them found once; the top ten carry around 3.9%. The source was PBMCs, collected around atezolizumab (anti-PD-L1) treatment. All receptors come from an elderly man with urothelial cancer. CDR3s include the opening cysteine and the closing phenylalanine or tryptophan. A D gene is named only where the DNA matches it firmly. Clone size is given for some rows only: seen once, a few or many times, or a class if the clone is expanded.

TRBV30,.,.,TRBJ1-5,TGTGCCTGGAGTGTACCCGGAGATCAGCCCCAGCATTTT,CAWSVPGDQPQHF
TRBV21-1,.,.,TRBJ2-1,TGTGCCAGCAGCAAAGGTGAGCGGGAGCGACCAGTTGGCCGCAATGAGCAGTTCTTC,CASSKGERERPVGRNEQFF
TRBV5-1,.,.,TRBJ1-2,TGCGCCAGCAGCTTGGGCGGGGGGACGGAATATGGCTACACCTTC,CASSLGGGTEYGYTF
TRBV27,.,once,TRBJ2-1,TGTGCCAGCAGTTTATCTGTCCAGGGGCACAATGAGCAGTTCTTC,CASSLSVQGHNEQFF
TRBV7-6,TRBD2,.,TRBJ2-3,TGTGCCAGCAGCTCCCATCCGGGACTAGCCCTCCGCACAGATACGCAGTATTTT,CASSSHPGLALRTDTQYF
TRBV5-1,.,.,TRBJ2-7,TGCGCCAGCAGCTTGGGGGTCAGGGTTTCGGTGGACGAGCAGTACTTC,CASSLGVRVSVDEQYF
TRBV7-2,.,once,TRBJ1-3,TGTGCCAGCAGCTTAGCCCGGGGTGGAAACACCATATATTTT,CASSLARGGNTIYF
TRBV27,TRBD1,once,TRBJ1-1,TGTGCCAGCCACAGAACCCCCCCAGGGGGCTTGGCTGAAGCTTTCTTT,CASHRTPPGGLAEAFF
TRBV18,TRBD1,.,TRBJ2-2,TGTGCCAGCTCAACGACTAAAGGACAGGGGAGCCCCGGGGAGCTGTTTTTT,CASSTTKGQGSPGELFF
TRBV28,TRBD1,once,TRBJ1-2,TGTGCCAGCAGCCTTGACAGGGCAAACTATGGCTACACCTTC,CASSLDRANYGYTF
TRBV7-2,.,.,TRBJ2-7,TGTGCCAGCAGCTTAGGGCTGTACTACGAGCAGTACTTC,CASSLGLYYEQYF
TRBV9,.,.,TRBJ1-3,TGTGCCAGCAGCCTGGACAGTACTGGAAACACCATATATTTT,CASSLDSTGNTIYF
TRBV2,.,.,TRBJ2-3,TGTGCCAGCAGTGAAAGCTACCCCAGCACAGATACGCAGTATTTT,CASSESYPSTDTQYF
TRBV16,TRBD1,.,TRBJ2-5,TGTGCCAGCAGCCATTGCAGGGGGGAGACCCAGTACTTC,CASSHCRGETQYF